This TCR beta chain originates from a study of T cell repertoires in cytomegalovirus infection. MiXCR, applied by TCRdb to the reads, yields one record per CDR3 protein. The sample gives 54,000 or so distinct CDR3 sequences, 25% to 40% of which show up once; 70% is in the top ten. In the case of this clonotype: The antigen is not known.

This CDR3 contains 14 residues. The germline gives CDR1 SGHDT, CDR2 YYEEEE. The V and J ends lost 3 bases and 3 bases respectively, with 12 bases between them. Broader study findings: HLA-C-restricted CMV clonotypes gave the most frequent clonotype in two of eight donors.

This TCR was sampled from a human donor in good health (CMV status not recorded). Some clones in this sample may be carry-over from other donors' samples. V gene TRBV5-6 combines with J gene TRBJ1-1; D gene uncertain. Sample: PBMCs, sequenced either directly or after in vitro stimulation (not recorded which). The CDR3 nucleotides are TGTGCCAGCAGCTCGAGGGCGACGGACACTGAAGCTTTCTTT. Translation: CASSSRATDTEAFF.